Below, 15 T cell receptor beta chains from the same sample are listed, as sequenced in a study of T cells after yellow fever vaccination. Each CDR3 protein is one row after TCRdb ran MiXCR on the 5' RACE reads. The repertoire consists of under 500,000 distinct CDR3 sequences, with roughly a sixth occurring once and the leading ten covering over 15%. The sample in question was PBMCs, obtained before the yellow fever booster vaccination. The receptors were sampled from a young man who received the YFV17D yellow fever vaccine.

There are a few counts of this clonotype. This chain links TRBV20-1 with TRBJ1-1; tentative D call: TRBD1 (5 bases). Germline V gene lookup returns CDR1 DFQATT and CDR2 SNEGSKA (reference sequence). V was cut by 6 bases and J by 4 bases, with 21 bases left in between. The CDR3 contains 15 residues. The CDR3 DNA reads as TGCAGTGCCCCCCGGGGAGGGGAAGGTAGCACTGAAGCTTTCTTT. Its translation: CSAPRGGEGSTEAFF.

This clonotype has only a few counts. The rearrangement uses TRBV5-1 and TRBJ2-6; D unclear. The CDR3 is 15 amino acids. Germline V CDR1 and CDR2: SGHRS, YFSETQ. The V and J ends lost 4 bases and 1 base respectively, with 9 bases between them. CDR3 residues: CASSLRPSGANVLTF. The DNA of the CDR3 is TGCGCCAGCAGCCTGCGACCATCTGGGGCCAACGTCCTGACTTTC.

The chain joins TRBV11-3 to TRBJ2-1, with D perhaps given as TRBD1 or TRBD2 (5 bases each). Trimming removed 0 bases from V and 0 bases from J, with 12 bases in between. Germline-derived CDR1 and CDR2 are SGHNT and YENEEA. CDR3 length: 17 residues. CDR3 DNA sequence: TGTGCCAGCAGCTTAGAGCGAGGGGCTAGCTCCTACAATGAGCAGTTCTTC. The encoded protein is CASSLERGASSYNEQFF.

This clonotype was observed a few times. V usage is TRBV6-2 or TRBV6-3 and J usage is TRBJ1-5, with D possibly TRBD1 on 6 matching bases. This CDR3 has 16 amino acids. V lost 4 bases to trimming and J lost 4 bases, with 17 bases between them. CDR1 and CDR2 from the germline V gene are MNHEY and SVGEGT. Here the CDR3 reads CASSLGGAGWNQPQHF. In DNA form, the CDR3 reads TGTGCCAGCAGTTTGGGGGGCGCTGGGTGGAATCAGCCCCAGCATTTT.

This chain connects TRBV12-3 or TRBV12-4 to TRBJ2-1; 12 bases map to TRBD2. Germline trimming cut 7 bases from V and 3 bases from J; bases unmatched to any gene: 4. The CDR3 sequence is 15 residues long. The CDR3 sequence is CASTRTSGIYNEQFF. The CDR3, as DNA: TGTGCCAGCACCCGGACTAGCGGGATCTACAATGAGCAGTTCTTC.

This clonotype appeared a single time. The chain links TRBV9 to TRBJ1-5, with D possibly being TRBD1 (5 bases). V lost 0 bases, J lost 8 bases, and 18 bases lay in between. The CDR3 extends over 16 amino acids. Germline CDR1 SGDLS, CDR2 YYNGEE. For the CDR3, the DNA is TGTGCCAGCAGCGTAGGGGGCAGGGTAGCCGGTGAGCCCCAGCATTTT. Its protein product is CASSVGGRVAGEPQHF.

The chain carries TRBV5-5 and TRBJ1-6; possibly TRBD1 for D (5 bases). CDR3 length equals 14 residues. CDR1 and CDR2 from the germline V gene are SGHKS and YYEKEE (reference sequence). The V gene lost 2 bases and the J gene lost 7 bases, with 10 bases spanning the gap. This CDR3 is CASSFGRDNSPLHF. CDR3 in DNA: TGTGCCAGCAGCTTCGGGAGGGACAATTCACCCCTCCACTTT.

J is TRBJ2-5 and V is TRBV7-8, with D perhaps assigned TRBD1 or TRBD2 (5 bases each). Between the trimmed V and J ends, which lost 5 bases and 6 bases, there was a span of 22 bases. Germline V CDR1 and CDR2: SGHVS, FQNEAQ. This CDR3 is built from 16 residues. For the CDR3, the DNA is TGTGCCAGCAGCCAAACCCGGGGCGTTGGATGGAAGACCCAGTACTTC. Its protein is CASSQTRGVGWKTQYF.

The CDR3 protein is CASSSGAGNEQFF. CDR3 in DNA: TGTGCCAGCAGTTCGGGGGCGGGGAATGAGCAGTTCTTC. The V gene is TRBV7-9, the J gene TRBJ2-1; D tentatively reads TRBD1 or TRBD2 (6 bases each). The CDR3 runs to 13 residues. Trimming shortened V by 6 bases and J by 7 bases, and 13 bases separated the two germline ends. Germline CDR1 reads SEHNR; CDR2 reads FQNEAQ (reference sequence).

In this sample, this clonotype turned up a few times. This chain connects TRBV6-2 or TRBV6-3 to TRBJ2-2; D remains ambiguous. This CDR3 is 13 amino acids long. V lost 8 bases and J 1 base, leaving 8 bases between the germline ends. Germline-derived CDR1 and CDR2 are MNHEY and SVGEGT. The CDR3 DNA is TGTGCCAGCGGGAATTTGAACACCGGGGAGCTGTTTTTT. This translates into CASGNLNTGELFF.

The chain is built from TRBV10-3 and TRBJ1-1; D is uncertain. Germline V gene lookup returns CDR1 ENHRY and CDR2 SYGVKD. This CDR3 region has 15 residues. Trimming left V 5 bases short and J 0 bases short, with 13 bases between. CDR3 sequence: CAISPGRAMNTEAFF. The CDR3 region has the DNA TGTGCCATCAGTCCAGGACGGGCCATGAACACTGAAGCTTTCTTT.

This clonotype was observed a handful of times. The chain has TRBV20-1 and TRBJ2-5; 10 bases are a match to TRBD2. V lost 4 bases and J lost 9; bases outside the gene matches: 11. The germline gives CDR1 DFQATT, CDR2 SNEGSKA (reference sequence). The CDR3 spans 14 residues. The CDR3, as DNA: TGCAGTGCTATACCAAGCGGGGGGGCCCTCCCCCAGTACTTC. This codes for CSAIPSGGALPQYF.

This sequence joins TRBV5-1 and TRBJ1-6; D is perhaps TRBD1 (6 bases). The CDR3 totals 15 residues. The germline V gene encodes CDR1 SGHRS and CDR2 YFSETQ. V dropped 0 bases and J dropped 13 bases, with 17 bases sitting between them. The CDR3 sequence is CASSLEWGHRSPLHF. For the CDR3, the DNA is TGCGCCAGCAGCTTGGAGTGGGGACACCGTTCGCCCCTCCACTTT.

This clonotype was counted ten times or more. The chain recombines TRBV20-1 with TRBJ1-4; 7 bases line up with TRBD1. The J segment lost 3 bases and the V segment lost 2 bases, leaving 15 bases of the junction unmatched. CDR3 length: 18 amino acids. Germline V lookup: CDR1 DFQATT, CDR2 SNEGSKA (reference sequence). DNA for the CDR3: TGCAGTGCTAGAAAAGACAGGGTCGGTTCGAGGGCTAATGAAAAACTGTTTTTT. It codes for CSARKDRVGSRANEKLFF.

This clonotype was found a few times. The rearrangement uses TRBV4-1 and TRBJ2-7, with D possibly TRBD1 on 6 matching bases. Germline CDR1 and CDR2: MGHRA and YSYEKL. The CDR3 runs 14 residues. Trimming cost V 2 bases and J 4 bases, with 12 bases left between them. Written as DNA, the CDR3 is TGCGCCAGCAGCCAACAGACAGGTTTATACGAGCAGTACTTC. Translated: CASSQQTGLYEQYF.